This T cell receptor beta chain was identified during a study of patients and donors after allogeneic stem cell transplantation. Ten or more counts support this clonotype. The CDR3 runs 10 residues. Germline CDR1 and CDR2: SQVTM and ANQGSEA. V lost 2 bases, J lost 8 bases, and 4 bases lay in between. TCRdb re-called the RT-PCR reads through MiXCR, storing one row per CDR3 protein. The sample lists about a million distinct CDR3 sequences, roughly 18% occurring once. This clonotype originated in a human donor who was either an allogeneic HSCT recipient or a stem cell or donor lymphocyte infusion donor (not recorded which). It is not recorded whose cells these are; they may come from a transplant donor. The chain couples TRBV29-1 to TRBJ2-1; D remains unclear. Material for sequencing was blood, either unsorted or a sorted T cell fraction (not recorded which). CDR3 coding DNA: TGCAGCGTTGAACCGGATGAGCAGTTCTTC. Its translation: CSVEPDEQFF.